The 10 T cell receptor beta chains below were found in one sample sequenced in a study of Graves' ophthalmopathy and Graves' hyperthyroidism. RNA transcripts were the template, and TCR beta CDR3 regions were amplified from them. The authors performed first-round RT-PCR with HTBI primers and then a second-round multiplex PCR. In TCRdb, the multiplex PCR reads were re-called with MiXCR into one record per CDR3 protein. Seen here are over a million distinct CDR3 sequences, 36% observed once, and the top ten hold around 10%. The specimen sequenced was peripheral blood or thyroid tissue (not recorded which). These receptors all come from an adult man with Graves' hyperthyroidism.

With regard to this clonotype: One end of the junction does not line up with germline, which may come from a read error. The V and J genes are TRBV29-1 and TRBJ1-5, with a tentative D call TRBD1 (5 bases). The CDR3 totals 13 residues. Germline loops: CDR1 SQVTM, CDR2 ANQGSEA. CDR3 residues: CSVNTGVNRPQHF. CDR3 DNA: TGCAGCGTGAACACAGGCGTCAATCGGCCCCAGCATTTT.

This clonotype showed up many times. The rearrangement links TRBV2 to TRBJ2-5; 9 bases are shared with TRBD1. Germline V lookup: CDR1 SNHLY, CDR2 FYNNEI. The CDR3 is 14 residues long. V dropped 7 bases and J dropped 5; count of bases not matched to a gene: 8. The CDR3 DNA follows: TGTGCCAGCAAGGCCACGACAGGGGGGGAGACCCAGTACTTC. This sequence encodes CASKATTGGETQYF.

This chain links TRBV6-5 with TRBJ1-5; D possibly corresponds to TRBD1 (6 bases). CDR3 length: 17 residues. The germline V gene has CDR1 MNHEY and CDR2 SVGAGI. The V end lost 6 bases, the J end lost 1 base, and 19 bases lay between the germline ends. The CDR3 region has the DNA TGTGCCAGCAGGCACAGGGAGTACTCGGTCAGCAATCAGCCCCAGCATTTT. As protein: CASRHREYSVSNQPQHF.

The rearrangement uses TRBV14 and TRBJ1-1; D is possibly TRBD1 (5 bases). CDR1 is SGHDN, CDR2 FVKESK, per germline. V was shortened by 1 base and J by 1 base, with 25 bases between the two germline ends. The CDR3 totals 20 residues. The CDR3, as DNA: TGTGCCAGCAGCCAAGTAATTTTCGGGGGATTGTTGCCCCGGAACACTGAAGCTTTCTTT. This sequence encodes CASSQVIFGGLLPRNTEAFF.

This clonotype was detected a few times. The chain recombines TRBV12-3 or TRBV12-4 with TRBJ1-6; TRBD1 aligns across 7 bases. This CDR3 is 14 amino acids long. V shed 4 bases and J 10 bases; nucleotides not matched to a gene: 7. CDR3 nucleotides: TGTGCCAGCAGTTCAACAGGGGAAGGATCACCCCTCCACTTT. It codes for CASSSTGEGSPLHF.

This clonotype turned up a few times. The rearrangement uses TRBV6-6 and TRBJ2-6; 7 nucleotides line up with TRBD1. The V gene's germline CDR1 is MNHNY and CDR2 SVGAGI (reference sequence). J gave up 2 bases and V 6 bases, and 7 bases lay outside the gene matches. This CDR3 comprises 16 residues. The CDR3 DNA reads TGTGCCAGCAGACCGGGACAGAGTACTGGGGCCAACGTCCTGACTTTC. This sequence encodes CASRPGQSTGANVLTF.

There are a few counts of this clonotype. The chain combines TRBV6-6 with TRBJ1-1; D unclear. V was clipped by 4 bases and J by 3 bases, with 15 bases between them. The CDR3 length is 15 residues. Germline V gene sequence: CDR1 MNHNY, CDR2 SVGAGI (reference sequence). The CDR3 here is CASSLSPDPYTEAFF. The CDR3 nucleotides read TGTGCCAGCAGTTTATCCCCGGATCCATACACTGAAGCTTTCTTT.

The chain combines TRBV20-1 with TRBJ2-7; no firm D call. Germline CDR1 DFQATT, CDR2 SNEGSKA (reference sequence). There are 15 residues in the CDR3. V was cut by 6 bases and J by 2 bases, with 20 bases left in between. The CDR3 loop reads CSATHPVGRAYEQYF. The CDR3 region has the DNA TGCAGTGCGACCCACCCGGTGGGAAGAGCCTACGAGCAGTACTTC.

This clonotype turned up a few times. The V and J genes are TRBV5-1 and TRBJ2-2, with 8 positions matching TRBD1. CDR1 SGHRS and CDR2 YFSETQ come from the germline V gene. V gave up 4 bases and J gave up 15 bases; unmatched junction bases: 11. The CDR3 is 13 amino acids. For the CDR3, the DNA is TGCGCCAGCAGCCCTACACCGGGACAGGCGGTGTTTTTT. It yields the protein CASSPTPGQAVFF.

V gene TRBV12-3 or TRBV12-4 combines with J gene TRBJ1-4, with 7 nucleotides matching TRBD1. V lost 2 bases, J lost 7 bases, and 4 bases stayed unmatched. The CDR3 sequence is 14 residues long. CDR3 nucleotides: TGTGCCAGCAGTTTACATCACAGGGGTGAAAAACTGTTTTTT. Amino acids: CASSLHHRGEKLFF.